The 4 T cell receptor beta chains reported below all come from one sample, sequenced in a study of cytomegalovirus exposure and HLA in healthy donors. PCR amplification relied on 60 Vbeta primers (plus 13 Jbeta primers). Assay: immunoSEQ multiplex PCR; the TCRdb copy retains only in-frame clones and omits some. Of approximately 260,000 clones listed, about 93% are singletons. The sample was PBMCs. The source is a girl aged 2 to 9 in good health and CMV-seronegative.

The chain's CDR3 is CASSPRGDDRQPQHF. CDR3 DNA sequence: TGTGCCAGCAGCCCCAGGGGGGATGACAGGCAGCCCCAGCATTTT. The rearrangement joins TRBV5-5 to TRBJ1-5, with TRBD1 matching 7 bases. Looked up from germline, CDR1 is SGHKS and CDR2 is YYEKEE (reference sequence). The CDR3 is made up of 15 amino acids. Trimming cost V 4 bases and J 7 bases; bases outside gene matches: 11.

The gene calls are TRBV19 and TRBJ1-1; no clear D gene. V lost 2 bases to trimming and J lost 4 bases, with 8 bases between them. CDR1 and CDR2 from the germline V gene are LNHDA and SQIVND (reference sequence). The CDR3 has 13 residues. The CDR3 loop reads CASSITGFTEAFF. The CDR3 DNA reads as TGTGCCAGTAGTATAACGGGGTTCACTGAAGCTTTCTTT. Together with reference TRBV19 and TRBJ1-1, the CDR3 gives the full variable domain: DGGITQSPKYLFRKEGQNVTLSCEQNLNHDAMYWYRQDPGQGLRLIYYSQIVNDFQKGDIAEGYSVSREKKESFPLTVTSAQKNPTAFYLCASSITGFTEAFFGQGTRLTVV.

The V and J genes are TRBV2 and TRBJ2-1, with D hard to call. Trimming took 2 bases from V and 10 from J, leaving 6 bases between them. The CDR3 extends over 11 amino acids. In germline, CDR1 is SNHLY, CDR2 FYNNEI. CDR3: CASSEPEEQFF. The CDR3 region has the DNA TGTGCCAGCAGTGAACCAGAAGAGCAGTTCTTC.

This chain links TRBV4-1 with TRBJ1-2, with a possible D match to TRBD1 (5 bases). The CDR3 runs to 16 residues. V dropped 1 base and J dropped 3 bases, with 15 bases sitting between them. Germline values: CDR1 MGHRA, CDR2 YSYEKL. CDR3 sequence: CASSQASGGDDYGYTF. CDR3 in DNA: TGCGCCAGCAGCCAAGCCAGCGGGGGTGATGACTATGGCTACACCTTC.